Listed below are T cell receptor beta chains from one sample, sequenced in a study of shared clonotypes between healthy human individuals. Assay: immunoSEQ multiplex PCR; the TCRdb copy retains only in-frame clones and omits some. The table lists 550,000 to 650,000 clones, 95% to 96% of them singletons. The sequencing sample was made of naive CD8+ T cells sorted from blood. The receptors shown here come from a woman aged 25 to 39 in good health. The CDR3 runs from the conserved cysteine through the conserved F or W. The order of the fields is clone size, D gene, V gene, J gene, CDR3 protein, CDR3 DNA. A D gene is named only where the DNA matches it firmly. Rows give clone size only sometimes, using once, few, many, or a class for an expanded clone.

size: -
D: TRBD1
V: TRBV11-2
J: TRBJ1-2
CDR3: CASSFMGQGASYGYTF
DNA: TGTGCCAGCAGCTTCATGGGACAGGGGGCCAGCTATGGCTACACCTTC

size: once
D: -
V: TRBV11-2
J: TRBJ2-7
CDR3: CASRSDFLTSYEQYF
DNA: TGTGCCAGCAGGTCAGACTTCCTTACCTCCTACGAGCAGTACTTC

size: -
D: TRBD2
V: TRBV28
J: TRBJ2-1
CDR3: CASSLGTSGYNEQFF
DNA: TGTGCCAGCAGTTTAGGGACTAGCGGATACAATGAGCAGTTCTTC

size: -
D: TRBD1
V: TRBV9
J: TRBJ2-7
CDR3: CASSEGQGGYEQYF
DNA: TGTGCCAGCAGCGAGGGACAGGGTGGTTACGAGCAGTACTTC

size: -
D: TRBD2
V: TRBV7-9
J: TRBJ2-1
CDR3: CASSSPEAGGEWNEQFF
DNA: TGTGCCAGCAGCTCCCCGGAAGCGGGAGGCGAGTGGAATGAGCAGTTCTTC

size: -
D: -
V: TRBV19
J: TRBJ2-7
CDR3: CASSMASSEQYF
DNA: TGTGCCAGTAGTATGGCCTCTAGCGAGCAGTACTTC

size: -
D: -
V: TRBV10-2
J: TRBJ1-3
CDR3: CASSETGSALDTIYF
DNA: TGCGCCAGCAGTGAGACAGGATCAGCTCTAGACACCATATATTTT

size: once
D: -
V: TRBV19
J: TRBJ1-5
CDR3: CASSILGSAHQPQHF
DNA: TGTGCCAGTAGTATTCTAGGCAGCGCTCATCAGCCCCAGCATTTT

size: -
D: TRBD2
V: TRBV6-6
J: TRBJ2-1
CDR3: CASSGTSGSMDEQFF
DNA: TGTGCCAGCTCCGGGACTAGCGGGAGTATGGATGAGCAGTTCTTC

size: -
D: -
V: TRBV10-1
J: TRBJ1-1
CDR3: CASSGPEDTEAFF
DNA: TGCGCCAGCAGTGGTCCGGAGGACACTGAAGCTTTCTTT

size: -
D: -
V: TRBV5-1
J: TRBJ1-5
CDR3: CASSLDGVSNQPQHF
DNA: TGCGCCAGCAGCTTGGACGGGGTTAGCAATCAGCCCCAGCATTTT

size: -
D: -
V: TRBV7-6
J: TRBJ2-1
CDR3: CASSLGENNEQFF
DNA: TGTGCCAGCAGCTTGGGGGAGAACAATGAGCAGTTCTTC

size: -
D: -
V: TRBV15
J: TRBJ2-5
CDR3: CATSRWTRDLNQETQYF
DNA: TGTGCCACCAGCAGGTGGACTCGGGACCTGAACCAAGAGACCCAGTACTTC

size: -
D: -
V: TRBV27
J: TRBJ2-1
CDR3: CASSLLSGQGGYNEQFF
DNA: TGTGCCAGCAGTTTACTTTCGGGGCAGGGGGGCTACAATGAGCAGTTCTTC

size: once
D: -
V: TRBV9
J: TRBJ1-5
CDR3: CASSVGGARNQPQHF
DNA: TGTGCCAGCAGCGTAGGGGGGGCTCGCAATCAGCCCCAGCATTTT

size: -
D: -
V: TRBV6-1
J: TRBJ2-7
CDR3: CASSEKTSSSYEQYF
DNA: TGTGCCAGCAGTGAAAAAACAAGTTCGTCCTACGAGCAGTACTTC

size: -
D: -
V: TRBV7-2
J: TRBJ2-7
CDR3: CASSLPEEPYEQYF
DNA: TGTGCCAGCAGCTTACCGGAGGAACCCTACGAGCAGTACTTC

size: -
D: -
V: TRBV9
J: TRBJ2-3
CDR3: CASSVETDTQYF
DNA: TGTGCCAGCAGCGTAGAGACAGATACGCAGTATTTT

size: -
D: TRBD2
V: TRBV14
J: TRBJ2-1
CDR3: CASSLLAGAVNEQFF
DNA: TGTGCCAGCAGCCTTCTAGCGGGAGCCGTCAATGAGCAGTTCTTC

size: -
D: -
V: TRBV11-2
J: TRBJ1-1
CDR3: CASSLEAGFYNTEAFF
DNA: TGTGCCAGCAGCTTAGAGGCAGGCTTTTATAACACTGAAGCTTTCTTT

size: -
D: -
V: TRBV27
J: TRBJ2-7
CDR3: CASSEGPYEQYF
DNA: TGTGCCAGCAGTGAGGGCCCCTACGAGCAGTACTTC

size: -
D: -
V: TRBV13
J: TRBJ2-2
CDR3: CASSLGYNTGELFF
DNA: TGTGCCAGCAGCTTAGGCTATAACACCGGGGAGCTGTTTTTT

size: once
D: -
V: TRBV19
J: TRBJ2-1
CDR3: CASSTPLVPYNEQFF
DNA: TGTGCCAGTAGTACCCCGCTAGTCCCCTACAATGAGCAGTTCTTC

size: -
D: TRBD1
V: TRBV28
J: TRBJ1-3
CDR3: CASSLIPDRALGNTIYF
DNA: TGTGCCAGCAGTTTGATCCCCGACAGGGCTCTCGGAAACACCATATATTTT

size: -
D: TRBD2
V: TRBV28
J: TRBJ2-7
CDR3: CASSFIGREAATYEQYF
DNA: TGTGCCAGCAGTTTCATCGGGCGGGAGGCTGCCACCTACGAGCAGTACTTC

size: -
D: TRBD1
V: TRBV5-1
J: TRBJ2-7
CDR3: CASSLTTGGSYEQYF
DNA: TGCGCCAGCAGCCTTACGACAGGGGGCTCCTACGAGCAGTACTTC

size: -
D: -
V: TRBV13
J: TRBJ1-1
CDR3: CASSLAVMNTEAFF
DNA: TGTGCCAGCAGCTTAGCCGTTATGAACACTGAAGCTTTCTTT